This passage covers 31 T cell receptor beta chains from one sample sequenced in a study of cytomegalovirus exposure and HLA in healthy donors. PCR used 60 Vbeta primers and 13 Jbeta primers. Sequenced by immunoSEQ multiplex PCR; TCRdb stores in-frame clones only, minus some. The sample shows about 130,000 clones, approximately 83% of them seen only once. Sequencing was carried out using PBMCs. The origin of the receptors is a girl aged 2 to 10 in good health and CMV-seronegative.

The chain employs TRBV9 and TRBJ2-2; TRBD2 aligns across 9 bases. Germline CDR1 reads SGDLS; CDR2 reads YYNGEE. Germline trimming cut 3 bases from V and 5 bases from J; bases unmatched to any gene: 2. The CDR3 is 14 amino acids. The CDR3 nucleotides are TGTGCCAGCAGCGGAGGACTAGCGACCGGGGAGCTGTTTTTT. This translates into CASSGGLATGELFF.

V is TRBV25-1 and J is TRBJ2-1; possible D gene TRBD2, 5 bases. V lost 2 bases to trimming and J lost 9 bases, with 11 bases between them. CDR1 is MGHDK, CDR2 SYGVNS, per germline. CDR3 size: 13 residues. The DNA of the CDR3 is TGTGCCAGCAGTGAAGAGGGATTGAGTGAGCAGTTCTTC. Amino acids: CASSEEGLSEQFF.

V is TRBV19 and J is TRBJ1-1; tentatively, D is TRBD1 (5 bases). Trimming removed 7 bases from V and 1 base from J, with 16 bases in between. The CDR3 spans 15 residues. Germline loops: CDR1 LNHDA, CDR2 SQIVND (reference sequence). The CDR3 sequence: CASKPAGRGNTEAFF. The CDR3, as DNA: TGTGCCAGTAAACCGGCAGGGCGAGGGAACACTGAAGCTTTCTTT.

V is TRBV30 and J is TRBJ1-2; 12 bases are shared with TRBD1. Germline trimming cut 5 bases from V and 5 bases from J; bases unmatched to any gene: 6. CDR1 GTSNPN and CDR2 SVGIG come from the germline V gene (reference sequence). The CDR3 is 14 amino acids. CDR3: CAWLGQGAHYGYTF. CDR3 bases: TGTGCCTGGTTGGGACAGGGGGCCCATTATGGCTACACCTTC. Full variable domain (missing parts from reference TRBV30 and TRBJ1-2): SQTIHQWPATLVQPVGSPLSLECTVEGTSNPNLYWYRQAAGRGLQLLFYSVGIGQISSEVPQNLSASRPQDRQFILSSKKLLLSDSGFYLCAWLGQGAHYGYTFGSGTRLTVV.

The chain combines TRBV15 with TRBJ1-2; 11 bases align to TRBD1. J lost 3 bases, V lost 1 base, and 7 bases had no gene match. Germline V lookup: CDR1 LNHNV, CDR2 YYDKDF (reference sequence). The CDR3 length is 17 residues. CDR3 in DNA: TGTGCCACCAGCAGAGGGACAGGGGGCTCTTATCACTATGGCTACACCTTC. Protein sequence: CATSRGTGGSYHYGYTF. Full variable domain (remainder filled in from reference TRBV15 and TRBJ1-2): DAMVIQNPRYQVTQFGKPVTLSCSQTLNHNVMYWYQQKSSQAPKLLFHYYDKDFNNEADTPDNFQSRRPNTSFCFLDIRSPGLGDTAMYLCATSRGTGGSYHYGYTFGSGTRLTVV.

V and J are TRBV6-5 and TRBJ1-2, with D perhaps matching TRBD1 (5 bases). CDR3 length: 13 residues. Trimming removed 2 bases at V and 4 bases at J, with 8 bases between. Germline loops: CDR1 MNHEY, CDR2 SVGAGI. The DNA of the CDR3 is TGTGCCAGCAGTTACAGGGGCATCTATGGCTACACCTTC. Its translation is CASSYRGIYGYTF.

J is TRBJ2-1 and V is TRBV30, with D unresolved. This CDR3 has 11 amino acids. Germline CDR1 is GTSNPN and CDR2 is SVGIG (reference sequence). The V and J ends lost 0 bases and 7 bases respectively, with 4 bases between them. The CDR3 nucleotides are TGTGCCTGGAGTGTAGCAAATGAGCAGTTCTTC. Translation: CAWSVANEQFF.

The CDR3 region has the DNA TGTGCCAGCAGCCCCGACCGACGGGGGAAGAACACTGAAGCTTTCTTT. Translating gives CASSPDRRGKNTEAFF. This chain links TRBV13 with TRBJ1-1, with TRBD1 as a possible D gene (5 bases). The CDR3 spans 16 residues. From germline, CDR1 is PRHDT and CDR2 FYEKMQ (reference sequence). Trimming pared 5 bases from V and 1 base from J, leaving 17 bases between.

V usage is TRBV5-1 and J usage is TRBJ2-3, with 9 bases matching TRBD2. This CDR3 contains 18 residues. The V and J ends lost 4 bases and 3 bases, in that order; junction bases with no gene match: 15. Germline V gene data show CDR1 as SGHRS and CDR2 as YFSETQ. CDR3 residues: CASSHKREVLVGTDTQYF. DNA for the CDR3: TGCGCCAGCAGCCACAAGCGGGAGGTTCTCGTGGGAACAGATACGCAGTATTTT.

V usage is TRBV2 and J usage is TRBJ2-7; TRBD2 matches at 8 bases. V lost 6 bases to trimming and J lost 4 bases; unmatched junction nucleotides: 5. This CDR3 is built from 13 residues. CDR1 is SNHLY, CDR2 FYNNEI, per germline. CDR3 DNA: TGTGCCAGCAGCGGAGCGGGAGTTTACGAGCAGTACTTC. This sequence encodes CASSGAGVYEQYF.

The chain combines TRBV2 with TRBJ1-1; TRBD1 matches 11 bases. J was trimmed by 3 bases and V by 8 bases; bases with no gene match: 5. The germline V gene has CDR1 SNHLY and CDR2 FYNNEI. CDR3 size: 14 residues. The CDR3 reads CASVGDRGDTEAFF. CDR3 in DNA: TGTGCCAGCGTGGGGGACAGGGGGGACACTGAAGCTTTCTTT.

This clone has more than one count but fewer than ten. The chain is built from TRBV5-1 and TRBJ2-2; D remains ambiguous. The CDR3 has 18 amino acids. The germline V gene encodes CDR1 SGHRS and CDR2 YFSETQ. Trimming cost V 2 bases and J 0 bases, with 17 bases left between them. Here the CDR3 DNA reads TGCGCCAGCAGCTTCCCGCGCGTCGGAGCCGCGAACACCGGGGAGCTGTTTTTT. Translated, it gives CASSFPRVGAANTGELFF. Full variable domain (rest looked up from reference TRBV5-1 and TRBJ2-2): KAGVTQTPRYLIKTRGQQVTLSCSPISGHRSVSWYQQTPGQGLQFLFEYFSETQRNKGNFPGRFSGRQFSNSRSEMNVSTLELGDSALYLCASSFPRVGAANTGELFFGEGSRLTVL.

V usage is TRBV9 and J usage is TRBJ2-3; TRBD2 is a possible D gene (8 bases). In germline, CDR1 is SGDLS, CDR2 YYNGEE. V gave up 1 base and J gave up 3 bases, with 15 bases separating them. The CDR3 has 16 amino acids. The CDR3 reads CASSVPGGLGTDTQYF. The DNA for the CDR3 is TGTGCCAGCAGCGTACCAGGGGGACTAGGAACAGATACGCAGTATTTT.

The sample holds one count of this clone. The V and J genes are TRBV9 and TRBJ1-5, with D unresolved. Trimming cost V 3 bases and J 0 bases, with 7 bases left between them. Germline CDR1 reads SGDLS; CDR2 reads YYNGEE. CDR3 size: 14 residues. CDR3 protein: CASSEGDSNQPQHF. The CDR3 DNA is TGTGCCAGCAGCGAGGGAGATAGCAATCAGCCCCAGCATTTT. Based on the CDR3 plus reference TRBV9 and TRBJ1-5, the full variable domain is DSGVTQTPKHLITATGQRVTLRCSPRSGDLSVYWYQQSLDQGLQFLIQYYNGEERAKGNILERFSAQQFPDLHSELNLSSLELGDSALYFCASSEGDSNQPQHFGDGTRLSIL.

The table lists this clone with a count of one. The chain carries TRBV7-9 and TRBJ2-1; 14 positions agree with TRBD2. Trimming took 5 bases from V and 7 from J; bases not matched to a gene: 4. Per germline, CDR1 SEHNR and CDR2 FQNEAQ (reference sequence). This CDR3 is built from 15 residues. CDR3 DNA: TGTGCCAGCAGCGCGGGACTAGCGGGAGAAAATGAGCAGTTCTTC. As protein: CASSAGLAGENEQFF. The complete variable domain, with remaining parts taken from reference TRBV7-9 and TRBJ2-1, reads DTGVSQNPRHKITKRGQNVTFRCDPISEHNRLYWYRQTLGQGPEFLTYFQNEAQLEKSRLLSDRFSAERPKGSFSTLEIQRTEQGDSAMYLCASSAGLAGENEQFFGPGTRLTVL.

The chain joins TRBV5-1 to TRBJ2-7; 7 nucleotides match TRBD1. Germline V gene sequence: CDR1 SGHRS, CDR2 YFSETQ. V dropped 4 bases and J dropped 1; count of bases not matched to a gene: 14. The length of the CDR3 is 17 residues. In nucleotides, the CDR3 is TGCGCCAGCAGCAGGACCAGGGGGTCAGACCTATCCTACGAGCAGTACTTC. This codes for CASSRTRGSDLSYEQYF. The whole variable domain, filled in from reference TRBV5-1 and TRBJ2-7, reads KAGVTQTPRYLIKTRGQQVTLSCSPISGHRSVSWYQQTPGQGLQFLFEYFSETQRNKGNFPGRFSGRQFSNSRSEMNVSTLELGDSALYLCASSRTRGSDLSYEQYFGPGTRLTVT.

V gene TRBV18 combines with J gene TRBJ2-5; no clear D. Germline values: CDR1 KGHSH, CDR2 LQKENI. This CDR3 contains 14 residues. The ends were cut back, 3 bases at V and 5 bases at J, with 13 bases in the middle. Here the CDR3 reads CASSPSEVDETQYF. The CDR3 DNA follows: TGTGCCAGCTCACCCTCTGAGGTAGATGAGACCCAGTACTTC.

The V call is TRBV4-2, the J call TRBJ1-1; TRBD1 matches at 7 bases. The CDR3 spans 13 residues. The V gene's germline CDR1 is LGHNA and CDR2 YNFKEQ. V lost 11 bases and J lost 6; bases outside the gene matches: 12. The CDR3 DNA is TGTGCCGTCACAGGGGATGGGTCGTCTGAAGCTTTCTTT. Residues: CAVTGDGSSEAFF.

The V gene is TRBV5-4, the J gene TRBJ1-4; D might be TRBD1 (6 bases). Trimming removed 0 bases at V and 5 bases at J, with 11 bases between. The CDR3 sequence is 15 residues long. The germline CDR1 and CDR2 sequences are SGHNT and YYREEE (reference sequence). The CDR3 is CASSLEGGANEKLFF. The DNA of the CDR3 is TGTGCCAGCAGCTTGGAAGGGGGAGCGAATGAAAAACTGTTTTTT.

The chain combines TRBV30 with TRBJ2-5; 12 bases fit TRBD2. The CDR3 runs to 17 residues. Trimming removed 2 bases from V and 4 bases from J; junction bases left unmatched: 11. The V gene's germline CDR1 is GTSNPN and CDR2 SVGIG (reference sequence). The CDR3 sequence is CAWSRLAGALSIETQYF. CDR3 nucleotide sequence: TGTGCCTGGAGTAGACTAGCGGGGGCCCTTAGCATAGAGACCCAGTACTTC.

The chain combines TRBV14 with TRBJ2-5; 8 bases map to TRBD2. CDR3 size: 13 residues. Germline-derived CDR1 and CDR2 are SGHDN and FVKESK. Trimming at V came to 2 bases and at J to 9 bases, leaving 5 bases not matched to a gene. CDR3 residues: CASSQNSGVSQYF. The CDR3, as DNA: TGTGCCAGCAGCCAAAATAGCGGGGTGTCCCAGTACTTC.

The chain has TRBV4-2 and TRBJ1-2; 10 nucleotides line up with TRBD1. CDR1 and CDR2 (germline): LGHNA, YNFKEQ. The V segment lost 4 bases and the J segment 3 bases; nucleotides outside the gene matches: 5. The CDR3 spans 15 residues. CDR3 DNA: TGTGCCAGCAGCCCACGGACAGGGGGGGACTATGGCTACACCTTC. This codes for CASSPRTGGDYGYTF.

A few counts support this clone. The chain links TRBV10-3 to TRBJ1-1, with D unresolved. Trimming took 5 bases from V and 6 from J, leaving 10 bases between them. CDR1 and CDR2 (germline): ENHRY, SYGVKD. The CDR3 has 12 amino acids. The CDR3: CAISRGRAEAFF. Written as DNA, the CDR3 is TGTGCCATCAGTCGGGGTAGGGCTGAAGCTTTCTTT.

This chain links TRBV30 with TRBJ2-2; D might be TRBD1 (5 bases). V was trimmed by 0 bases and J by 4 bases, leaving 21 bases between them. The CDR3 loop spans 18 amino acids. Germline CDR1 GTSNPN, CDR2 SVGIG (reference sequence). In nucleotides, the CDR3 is TGTGCCTGGAGTGTAATAGGGCGGCGCAGGGTAGCCACCGGGGAGCTGTTTTTT. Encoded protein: CAWSVIGRRRVATGELFF. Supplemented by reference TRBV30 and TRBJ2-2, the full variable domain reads SQTIHQWPATLVQPVGSPLSLECTVEGTSNPNLYWYRQAAGRGLQLLFYSVGIGQISSEVPQNLSASRPQDRQFILSSKKLLLSDSGFYLCAWSVIGRRRVATGELFFGEGSRLTVL.

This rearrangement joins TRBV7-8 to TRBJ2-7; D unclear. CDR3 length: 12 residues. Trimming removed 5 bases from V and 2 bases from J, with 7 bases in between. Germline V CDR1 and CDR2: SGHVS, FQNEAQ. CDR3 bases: TGTGCCAGCAGCGCGTCTCCCTACGAGCAGTACTTC. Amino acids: CASSASPYEQYF. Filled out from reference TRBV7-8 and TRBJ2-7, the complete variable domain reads GAGVSQSPRYKVAKRGQDVALRCDPISGHVSLFWYQQALGQGPEFLTYFQNEAQLDKSGLPSDRFFAERPEGSVSTLKIQRTQQEDSAVYLCASSASPYEQYFGPGTRLTVT.

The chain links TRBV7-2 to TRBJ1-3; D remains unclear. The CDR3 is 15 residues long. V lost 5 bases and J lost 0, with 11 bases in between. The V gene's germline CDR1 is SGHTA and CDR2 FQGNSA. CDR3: CASSTTTNSGNTIYF. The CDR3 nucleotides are TGTGCCAGCAGCACGACGACTAACTCTGGAAACACCATATATTTT.

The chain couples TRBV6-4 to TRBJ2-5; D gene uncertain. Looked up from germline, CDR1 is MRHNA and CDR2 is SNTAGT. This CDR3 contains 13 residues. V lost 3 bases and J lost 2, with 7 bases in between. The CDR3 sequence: CASSELEQETQYF. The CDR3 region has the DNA TGTGCCAGCAGTGAATTAGAACAAGAGACCCAGTACTTC.

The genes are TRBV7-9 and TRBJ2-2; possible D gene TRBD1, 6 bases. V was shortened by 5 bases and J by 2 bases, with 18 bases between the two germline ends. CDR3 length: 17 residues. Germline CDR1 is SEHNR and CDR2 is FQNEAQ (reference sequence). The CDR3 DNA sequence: TGTGCCAGCAGCCCGCCCGACAGGACCCTAAACACCGGGGAGCTGTTTTTT. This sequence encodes CASSPPDRTLNTGELFF.

As DNA, the CDR3 is TGTGCCAGCAGTTTATCTATCTATGGCTACACCTTC. Protein product: CASSLSIYGYTF. The chain uses TRBV28 and TRBJ1-2; unclear D gene. The CDR3 has 12 residues. V dropped 1 base and J dropped 4 bases, with 4 bases sitting between them. From germline, CDR1 is MDHEN and CDR2 SYDVKM.

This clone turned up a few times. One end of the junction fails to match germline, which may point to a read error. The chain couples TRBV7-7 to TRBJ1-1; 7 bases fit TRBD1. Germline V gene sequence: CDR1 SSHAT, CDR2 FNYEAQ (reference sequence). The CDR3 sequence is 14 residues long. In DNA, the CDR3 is TGTGCTAGCAGCTTCCAGACAGGGAGAACTGAAGCTTTCTTT. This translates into CASSFQTGRTEAFF.

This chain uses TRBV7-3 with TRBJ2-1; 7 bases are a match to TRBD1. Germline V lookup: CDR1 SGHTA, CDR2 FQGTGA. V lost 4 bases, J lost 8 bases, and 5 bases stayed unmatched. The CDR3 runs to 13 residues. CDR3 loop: CASSSQGRDEQFF. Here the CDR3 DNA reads TGTGCCAGCAGCTCACAGGGGCGGGATGAGCAGTTCTTC. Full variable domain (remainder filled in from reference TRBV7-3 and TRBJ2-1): GAGVSQTPSNKVTEKGKYVELRCDPISGHTALYWYRQSLGQGPEFLIYFQGTGAADDSGLPNDRFFAVRPEGSVSTLKIQRTERGDSAVYLCASSSQGRDEQFFGPGTRLTVL.